The clone carrying this T cell receptor (beta chain) was seen just once. Germline loops: CDR1 PRHDT, CDR2 FYEKMQ (reference sequence). CDR3 size: 15 residues. The V gene lost 2 bases and the J gene lost 2 bases, with 13 bases spanning the gap. Participants' own reports of clinical history determined their cohort assignment. The data belong to a study of blood T cell repertoires in COVID-19. The overall study: Donors in the United States, Italy and Spain gave samples during acute or convalescent COVID-19.

The data were produced by immunoSEQ multiplex PCR, yet TCRdb's version contains in-frame clones alone and is incomplete. The data hold fewer than 250,000 clones, with 86% observed a single time. The sequenced material came from PBMCs or T cells enriched from blood (not recorded which). The origin of this receptor is a woman aged 40 to 49 with acute COVID-19. V is TRBV13 and J is TRBJ2-7; D is ambiguous. The CDR3 loop reads CASSLLESQAYEQYF. CDR3 DNA: TGTGCCAGCAGCTTACTCGAGAGCCAGGCCTACGAGCAGTACTTC.